This T cell receptor beta chain is from a study of T cells after posttransplantation cyclophosphamide (dated by TCRdb to about 2016). The study in broad terms: Using TRB sequencing, the study followed how the T cell repertoire reconstituted after myeloablative bone marrow transplantation in which posttransplantation cyclophosphamide served as GVHD prophylaxis. Antigen receptor sequencing was done on samples from roughly 38 PTCy-treated patients and from under 20 related bone marrow donors of those patients. Blood from every one of the 30 or so PTCy patients who had 1-year posttransplant specimens underwent TRB sequencing. In 3 patients, up to roughly 3 additional blood samples taken between 2 and 5.2 years after transplant also underwent TRB sequencing, as did pretransplant blood from a handful of patients. Because TRA and TRB clonality correlated tightly in ten or so samples, later TCR analyses were limited to TRB. Public TRB sequences were searched against a database of over 3,600 sequences associated with responses to pathogens, tumor antigens, self-antigens and alloantigens.

Peripheral blood samples were provided by related bone marrow donors on the day of marrow donation. Mononuclear cells from peripheral blood and bone marrow were separated by Ficoll-Hypaque density centrifugation and then cryopreserved. CDR1 and CDR2, per the germline V gene, are SGHDT and YYEEEE. Inclusive of the bounding cysteine and phenylalanine, the CDR3 is 15 residues long. Of the read, only the CDR3 DNA is kept; its 45 bases are in frame from base 1. Unmatched junction bases come to 6, with V trimmed by 3 bases and J by 1 base. Genomic DNA was used for TRB sequencing, which was performed with the immunoSEQ assay at survey resolution or with the hsTCRB kit. On the authors' methods: The immunoSEQ software handled the initial read processing, while the LymphoSeq R package was used for the repertoire analyses. For each TRB dataset, clonality was calculated as 1 minus normalized Shannon entropy, and the Gini coefficient was computed as well. Phenotypes of unsorted samples were inferred by mapping TRB sequences from sorted subsets of the recipient or donor onto unsorted samples of the same recipient. TCRdb obtained this table from immuneACCESS and retained in-frame rearrangements with V and J assigned. These tables miss some clones; where compared with another copy, unresolved V genes account for less than half of the shortfall, and the remainder is unexplained. Clone size and the V and J calls come from that table; the DNA yielded D and trimming. The sample data list fewer than 55,000 clones, and 94% of these were observed just once. Jointly, the top ten make up about 3% of the sample.

What the work shows at the level of the full study, not this receptor alone: Across 45 or so patients, TRB clonality was highly associated with recipient CMV seropositivity and CMV reactivation, and PTCy diversity was similar to diversity in CNI/methotrexate controls. Donor-recipient similarity was low at 1-2 months but increased during the first year, and donor CD8+ memory clones often dominated later blood repertoires. The TRB repertoires of T cells infiltrating skin or GI tract showed only limited overlap with the TRB repertoires of T cells in blood.

As concerns this clone: Its antigen target is currently unknown. It has no much larger one-base neighbor in the sample; base qualities were not kept.

The sample taken for sequencing was PBMCs. The receptor was derived from a young woman in good health and a related stem cell transplant donor. Here the chain combines TRBV5-6 and TRBJ2-7; 8 of the junction bases match TRBD2. The CDR3 loop reads CASSWGREVSYEQYF. The sequenced DNA is TGTGCCAGCAGCTGGGGGCGGGAGGTTTCCTACGAGCAGTACTTC.